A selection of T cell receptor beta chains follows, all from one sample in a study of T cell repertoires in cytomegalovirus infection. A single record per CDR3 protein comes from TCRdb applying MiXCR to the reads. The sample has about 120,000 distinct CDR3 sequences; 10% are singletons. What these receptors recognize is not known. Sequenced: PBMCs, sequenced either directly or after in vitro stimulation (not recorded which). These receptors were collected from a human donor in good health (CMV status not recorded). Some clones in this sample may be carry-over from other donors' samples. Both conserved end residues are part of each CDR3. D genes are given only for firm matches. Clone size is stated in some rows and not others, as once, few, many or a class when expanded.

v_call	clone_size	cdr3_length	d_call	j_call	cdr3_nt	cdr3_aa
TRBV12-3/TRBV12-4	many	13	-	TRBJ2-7	TGTGCCAGCAGTTCAGGGGGGCAGGCCGAGCAGTACTTC	CASSSGGQAEQYF
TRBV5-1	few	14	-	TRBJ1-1	TGCGCCAGCAGCTTGGACATGACGAACACTGAAGCTTTCTTT	CASSLDMTNTEAFF
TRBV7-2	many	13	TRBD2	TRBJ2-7	TGTGCCAGCAGCGATAGCGGGAGTCACGAGCAGTACTTC	CASSDSGSHEQYF
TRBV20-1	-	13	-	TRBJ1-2	TGCAGTGCTAGAGGGCAGTTTCTAGGAGGCTACACCTTC	CSARGQFLGGYTF
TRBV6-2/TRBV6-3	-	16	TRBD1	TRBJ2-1	TGTGCCAGCACCTCCTCCCAGGGGGCCGCATACAATGAGCAGTTCTTC	CASTSSQGAAYNEQFF
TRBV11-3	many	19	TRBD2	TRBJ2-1	TGTGCCAGCAGCCAACACACGCCTAGCGGGAGGGCGATTCTGGTTGAGCAGTTCTTC	CASSQHTPSGRAILVEQFF
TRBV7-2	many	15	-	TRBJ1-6	TGTGCCAGCAGCTTAGTTGGGTACGGGGATTCACCCCTCCACTTT	CASSLVGYGDSPLHF
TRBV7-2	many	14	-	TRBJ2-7	TGTGCCAGCAGCTTACGCAGGAACTCCTACGAGCAGTACTTC	CASSLRRNSYEQYF
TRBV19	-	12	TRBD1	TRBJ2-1	TGTGCCAGTGGGCGACAGGGAAATGAGCAGTTCTTC	CASGRQGNEQFF
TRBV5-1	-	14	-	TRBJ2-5	TGCGCCAGCAGCCGATGGGAGGTCGGGAGTCCCCAGTACTTC	CASSRWEVGSPQYF
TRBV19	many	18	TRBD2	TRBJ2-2	TGTGCCAGTAGAATTACCGGGACTAGCGGGAGGTTTCCCGGGGAGCTGTTTTTT	CASRITGTSGRFPGELFF
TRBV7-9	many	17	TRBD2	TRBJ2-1	TGTGCCAGCAGCTTAGATGCGGGAGGTGCCTCCTACAATGAGCAGTTCTTC	CASSLDAGGASYNEQFF
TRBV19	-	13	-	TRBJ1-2	TGTGCCAGTGAGACATTGTCTCATCCCGGCTACACCTTC	CASETLSHPGYTF
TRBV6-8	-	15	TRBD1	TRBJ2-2	TGTGCCAGCCAGACCGGGACAGGGTACGCCGGGGAGCTGTTTTTT	CASQTGTGYAGELFF
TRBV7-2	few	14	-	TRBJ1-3	TGTGCCAGCAGCCGAGGCAGCTCTGGAAACACCATATATTTT	CASSRGSSGNTIYF